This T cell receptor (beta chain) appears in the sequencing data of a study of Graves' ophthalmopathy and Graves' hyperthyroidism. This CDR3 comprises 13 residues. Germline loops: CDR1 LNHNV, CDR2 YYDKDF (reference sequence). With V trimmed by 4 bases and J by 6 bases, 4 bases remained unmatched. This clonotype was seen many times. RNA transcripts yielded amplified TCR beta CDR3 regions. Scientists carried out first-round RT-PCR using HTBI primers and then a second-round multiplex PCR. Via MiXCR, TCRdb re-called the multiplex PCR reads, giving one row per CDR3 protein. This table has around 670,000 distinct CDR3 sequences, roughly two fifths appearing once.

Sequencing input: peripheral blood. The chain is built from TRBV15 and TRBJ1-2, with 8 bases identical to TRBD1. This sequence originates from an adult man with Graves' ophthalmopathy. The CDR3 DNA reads TGTGCCACCAGCAAGGACAGGGCCCATGGCTACACCTTC. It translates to CATSKDRAHGYTF.